The source of this TCR beta chain is a study of blood T cell repertoires in COVID-19. Background on the study: Samples came from the United States, Italy and Spain, spanning acute and convalescent COVID-19. Sources were T cells, B-cell-depleted T cells, or PBMCs; the material itself was cDNA or gDNA.

This CDR3 spans 15 amino acids. V shed 4 bases, J shed 3 bases, and the junction held 7 bases outside the gene matches. Germline V gives CDR1 SGHAT, CDR2 FQNNGV. In this sample, this clone turned up a few times. Seattle's enrolled individuals joined amid active infection and were then monitored longitudinally. How the authors handled the data: The assay estimated nucleated cells by amplifying reference gene primers. Only in-frame clones appear in the TCRdb table, and some are missing; sequencing was by immunoSEQ multiplex PCR. That table furnishes V, J and clone size, whereas the DNA furnished D and trimming. The top ten clones hold about 5.9% of a sample with approximately 270,000 clones, approximately 88% of them seen once.

The TCR sequence derives from a woman in her thirties with COVID-19, enrolled during active disease. Sequencing was performed on peripheral blood. This chain joins TRBV11-2 and TRBJ1-1; 8 bases map to TRBD1. This CDR3 reads CASSSGTGVYTEAFF. CDR3 DNA: TGTGCCAGCAGCTCCGGGACAGGCGTTTACACTGAAGCTTTCTTT.